The entry below gives a single TCR beta chain sequence along with its context. This CDR3 is built from 15 residues. The germline gives CDR1 MNHEY, CDR2 SMNVEV (reference sequence). V lost 4 bases to trimming and J lost 7 bases; unmatched junction nucleotides: 7. Assay: immunoSEQ multiplex PCR; the TCRdb copy retains only in-frame clones and omits some. The table shows 75,000 to 100,000 clones, with over 80% occurring only once. The sample belongs to a study of blood T cell repertoires in COVID-19. The sequence was collected from a woman aged 80 or older with acute or convalescent COVID-19. This chain connects TRBV27 to TRBJ2-3; 11 positions match TRBD2. Specimen: peripheral blood. CDR3 residues: CASSSSGTSGNTQYF. The CDR3 DNA follows: TGTGCCAGCAGTTCCTCAGGGACTAGCGGAAATACGCAGTATTTT.